The 2 T cell receptor beta chains below were found in one sample sequenced in a study of regulatory T cells in long-lasting Graves disease. Described time point: newly diagnosed GD, antithyroid drugs for less than 3 months. Generation of the TCR library employed RNA extracted from PBMCs. Construction of the TCR beta libraries employed iRepertoire HTBI primers in conjunction with Arm-PCR of CDR3 regions. TCRdb reanalysed the multiplex PCR reads using MiXCR and keeps one entry per CDR3 protein. The data show over 300,000 distinct CDR3 sequences, roughly a sixth seen once. This specimen was peripheral blood mononuclear cells (PBMCs), taken at new diagnosis, from a patient treated with antithyroid drugs. The source of these receptors is a female donor with Graves disease.

The table lists this clonotype with many counts. In nucleotides, the CDR3 is TGTGCCAGCCGCTGGGCGGCGAATGGCTACACCTTC. As protein: CASRWAANGYTF. V gene TRBV28 combines with J gene TRBJ1-2; D is ambiguous. Trimming took off 8 bases at V and 6 bases at J, with 13 bases between the two ends. This CDR3 comprises 12 residues. Per the germline V gene, CDR1 is MDHEN and CDR2 is SYDVKM.

This clonotype has a count of ten or more. The chain carries TRBV2 and TRBJ2-5; TRBD2 matches at 10 bases. Germline V gives CDR1 SNHLY, CDR2 FYNNEI. The CDR3 runs to 17 residues. Unmatched junction bases numbered 9, after V lost 3 bases and J lost 2 bases. The DNA of the CDR3 is TGTGCCAGCAGTGAGGGGGCTAGCGGGGGCCCTCAAGAGACCCAGTACTTC. Its protein is CASSEGASGGPQETQYF.